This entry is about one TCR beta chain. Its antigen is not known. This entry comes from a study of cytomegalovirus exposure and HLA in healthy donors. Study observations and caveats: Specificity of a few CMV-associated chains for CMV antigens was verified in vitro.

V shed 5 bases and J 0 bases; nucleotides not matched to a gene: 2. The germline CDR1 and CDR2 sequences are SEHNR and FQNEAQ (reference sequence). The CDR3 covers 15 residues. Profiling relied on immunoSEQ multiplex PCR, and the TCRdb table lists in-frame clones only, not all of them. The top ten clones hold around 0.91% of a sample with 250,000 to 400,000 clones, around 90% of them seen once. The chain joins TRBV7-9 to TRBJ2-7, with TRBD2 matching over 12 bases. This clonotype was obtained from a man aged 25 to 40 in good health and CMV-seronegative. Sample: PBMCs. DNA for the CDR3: TGTGCCAGCAGCCCGACTAGCGGGGGCTCCTACGAGCAGTACTTC. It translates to CASSPTSGGSYEQYF.